This TCR beta chain is from a study of T cell responses to AZD1222 COVID-19 vaccine. Some clones are missing from TCRdb's copy, which holds only in-frame ones; the method was immunoSEQ multiplex PCR. The sample comprises 130,000 or so clones, approximately 91% of which are singletons, and 0.9% to 1.2% rests with the top ten. The CDR3 is 14 amino acids. V lost 0 bases, J lost 9 bases, and 2 bases stayed unmatched. Germline V lookup: CDR1 SGHRS, CDR2 YFSETQ. The TCR was taken from an adult who received the AZD1222 COVID-19 vaccine. Sequencing used peripheral blood, obtained 28 days after the second AZD1222 dose. The J gene is TRBJ2-1, the V gene TRBV5-1; TRBD1 agrees at 11 bases. CDR3 protein: CASSLADRGREQFF. The CDR3 region has the DNA TGCGCCAGCAGCTTGGCGGACAGGGGGCGTGAGCAGTTCTTC.